This is a list of T cell receptor beta chains from one sample in a study of OX40 agonist ivuxolimab in advanced cancers. Clones were sequenced by immunoSEQ multiplex PCR, and TCRdb holds only the in-frame ones, with some missing. The sample consists of around 100,000 clones, around 91% of them appearing once. Source: CD4+ or CD8+ T cells sorted from blood, taken in a trial of the OX40 agonist ivuxolimab. The source is an adult with an advanced solid tumor such as melanoma, head and neck, liver or kidney cancer. The CDR3 runs from the conserved cysteine through the conserved F or W. A D gene is named only where the DNA matches it firmly. Expanded clones are given a class, and other clones once, few, many or no size at all.

J gene	D gene	clone size	V gene	CDR3 protein	CDR3 DNA
TRBJ2-2	NA	NA	TRBV28	CASSWVGGPLGLFF	TGTGCCAGCAGTTGGGTGGGCGGGCCATTAGGGCTGTTTTTT
TRBJ1-4	NA	NA	TRBV5-1	CASSFQTSTTRREKLFF	TGCGCCAGCAGTTTCCAAACCTCAACTACCCGGCGGGAAAAACTGTTTTTT
TRBJ1-1	NA	NA	TRBV28	CASSLERGEAFF	TGTGCCAGCAGTTTAGAGAGGGGTGAAGCTTTCTTT
TRBJ2-2	NA	NA	TRBV27	CASSPQDGELFF	TGTGCCAGCAGCCCACAAGACGGGGAGCTGTTTTTT
TRBJ1-1	NA	NA	TRBV10-1	CASSESRDTEAFF	TGCGCCAGCAGTGAATCCAGGGACACTGAAGCTTTCTTT
TRBJ2-6	TRBD1	NA	TRBV19	CASSPQGYGANVLTF	TGTGCCAGTAGTCCACAGGGGTATGGGGCCAACGTCCTGACTTTC
TRBJ1-6	NA	once	TRBV30	CAWSEDPYNSPLHF	TGTGCCTGGAGTGAGGACCCATATAATTCACCCCTCCACTTT
TRBJ2-2	NA	NA	TRBV19	CASSIWSGVIGELFF	TGTGCCAGTAGTATTTGGTCAGGGGTCATCGGGGAGCTGTTTTTT
TRBJ2-7	NA	NA	TRBV6-5	CATTGIYEQYF	TGTGCCACAACCGGGATCTACGAGCAGTACTTC
TRBJ2-2	TRBD2	NA	TRBV28	CASSFPPPGLAGRAGELFF	TGTGCCAGCAGTTTCCCACCTCCCGGACTAGCGGGAAGGGCCGGGGAGCTGTTTTTT
TRBJ1-3	NA	once	TRBV27	CASSLFGANGNTIYF	TGTGCCAGCAGTTTATTCGGGGCTAATGGAAACACCATATATTTT
TRBJ2-3	NA	NA	TRBV5-1	CASSLGDTQYF	TGCGCCAGCAGCTTAGGGGATACGCAGTATTTT
TRBJ1-1	NA	NA	TRBV19	CASSLGQQNTEAFF	TGTGCCAGTAGTTTAGGACAGCAGAACACTGAAGCTTTCTTT
TRBJ2-3	NA	NA	TRBV29-1	CSVNRGATDTQYF	TGCAGCGTAAACCGGGGGGCTACAGATACGCAGTATTTT
TRBJ1-2	NA	once	TRBV5-4	CASSLGPRQPVAGGYTF	TGTGCCAGCAGCTTGGGACCGCGACAGCCGGTCGCGGGAGGCTACACCTTC
TRBJ2-1	TRBD2	NA	TRBV2	CASRGGLADNEQFF	TGTGCCAGCAGAGGGGGACTAGCAGACAATGAGCAGTTCTTC
TRBJ1-2	NA	NA	TRBV5-1	CASSPSASTYGYTF	TGCGCCAGCAGCCCGAGCGCGTCCACATATGGCTACACCTTC
TRBJ2-1	NA	once	TRBV28	CASSLLGLDNEQFF	TGTGCCAGCAGTTTATTGGGGCTAGACAATGAGCAGTTCTTC
TRBJ2-3	NA	NA	TRBV10-3	CAISQAAGTDTQYF	TGTGCCATCAGTCAGGCGGCAGGGACAGATACGCAGTATTTT
TRBJ1-6	NA	NA	TRBV19	CASSPFPTPGSSPLHF	TGTGCCAGTAGCCCCTTTCCGACTCCCGGCAGTTCACCCCTCCACTTT
TRBJ2-7	NA	NA	TRBV5-1	CASTPDGHMSSYEQYF	TGCGCCAGCACCCCCGACGGGCACATGAGCTCCTACGAGCAGTACTTC
TRBJ2-7	TRBD2	NA	TRBV6-5	CASCTSGASYEQYF	TGTGCCAGCTGTACTAGCGGGGCCTCCTACGAGCAGTACTTC
TRBJ2-2	NA	NA	TRBV5-8	CASSLWVSVGTRVTGELFF	TGTGCCAGCAGCTTGTGGGTATCGGTCGGGACGCGGGTCACCGGGGAGCTGTTTTTT
TRBJ2-7	TRBD1	NA	TRBV11-2	CASSPTGTAGYEQYF	TGTGCCAGCAGCCCGACAGGGACCGCTGGGTACGAGCAGTACTTC
TRBJ1-1	TRBD1	NA	TRBV9	CASSVRDREAEAFF	TGTGCCAGCAGTGTCCGGGACAGGGAAGCTGAAGCTTTCTTT
TRBJ1-2	NA	NA	TRBV6-1	CASSGGPGPYGYTF	TGTGCCAGCAGTGGTGGTCCGGGACCCTATGGCTACACCTTC
TRBJ2-7	NA	NA	TRBV30	CAWSRGGSSYEQYF	TGTGCCTGGAGTAGAGGGGGAAGCTCCTACGAGCAGTACTTC
TRBJ2-3	TRBD2	few	TRBV5-1	CASTRAGGTDTQYF	TGCGCCAGCACCAGAGCGGGGGGTACAGATACGCAGTATTTT
TRBJ1-1	NA	NA	TRBV6-5	CASSYVVTSGNTEAFF	TGTGCCAGCAGTTACGTCGTTACCTCAGGGAACACTGAAGCTTTCTTT
TRBJ2-3	NA	NA	TRBV14	CASSQGAHRIDTQYF	TGTGCCAGCAGCCAGGGGGCTCACAGGATAGATACGCAGTATTTT
TRBJ1-5	NA	NA	TRBV9	CASSVSTGGQPQHF	TGTGCCAGCAGCGTAAGTACAGGCGGACAGCCCCAGCATTTT
TRBJ2-2	NA	NA	TRBV5-6	CASSLVAGELFF	TGTGCCAGCAGCTTGGTTGCCGGGGAGCTGTTTTTT
TRBJ1-6	NA	NA	TRBV29-1	CSVRVTGSRNSPLHF	TGCAGCGTTCGTGTGACAGGCAGCAGGAATTCACCCCTCCACTTT
TRBJ2-5	TRBD2	NA	TRBV5-6	CASSRRTSGRGETQYF	TGTGCCAGCAGCCGCCGGACTAGCGGGAGGGGGGAGACCCAGTACTTC
TRBJ1-1	TRBD1	NA	TRBV5-1	CASSYWDRGMNTEAFF	TGCGCCAGCAGCTACTGGGACAGGGGTATGAACACTGAAGCTTTCTTT
TRBJ2-3	TRBD2	NA	TRBV4-1	CASSYNGLASGTASTDTQYF	TGCGCCAGCAGCTACAATGGGCTAGCTAGCGGGACCGCTAGCACAGATACGCAGTATTTT
TRBJ2-3	TRBD1	few	TRBV19	CASSLRTGNTDTQYF	TGTGCCAGTAGTCTAAGGACAGGGAACACAGATACGCAGTATTTT
TRBJ1-2	NA	NA	TRBV14	CASSQMSNGYQGYGYTF	TGTGCCAGCAGCCAAATGAGTAATGGGTATCAGGGCTATGGCTACACCTTC
TRBJ2-4	TRBD1	NA	TRBV15	CATSSERRDRGENIQYF	TGTGCCACCAGCAGTGAGAGGAGGGACAGGGGGGAAAACATTCAGTACTTC
TRBJ2-2	NA	NA	TRBV5-1	CASSFGGIFNTGELFF	TGCGCCAGCAGCTTTGGCGGGATCTTTAACACCGGGGAGCTGTTTTTT
TRBJ2-1	NA	NA	TRBV25-1	CASSLEGGGDEQFF	TGTGCCAGTTCCCTTGAGGGGGGAGGGGATGAGCAGTTCTTC
TRBJ1-2	TRBD1	NA	TRBV7-3	CASSQGGVGYTF	TGTGCCAGCAGCCAAGGGGGCGTCGGCTACACCTTC
TRBJ1-2	NA	NA	TRBV7-8	CASSLIRRDIHNYGYTF	TGTGCCAGCAGCTTAATCCGACGGGACATACATAACTATGGCTACACCTTC
TRBJ2-7	NA	once	TRBV6-5	CASSDGASYEQYF	TGTGCCAGCAGTGACGGGGCGTCCTACGAGCAGTACTTC
TRBJ2-7	TRBD1	NA	TRBV19	CASSITGDLDEQYF	TGTGCCAGTAGTATCACAGGGGACCTGGACGAGCAGTACTTC
TRBJ2-5	TRBD1	NA	TRBV29-1	CSVNPTGAETQYF	TGCAGCGTTAATCCGACAGGGGCCGAGACCCAGTACTTC
TRBJ1-3	NA	NA	TRBV9	CASSGTSLSGNTIYF	TGTGCCAGCAGCGGGACCAGCCTTTCTGGAAACACCATATATTTT
TRBJ2-1	NA	NA	TRBV21-1	CASSKLLDKAEVVCFLLAYNEQFF	TGTGCCAGCAGCAAGCTGTTGGACAAGGCCGAGGTTGTTTGTTTTCTACTCGCCTACAATGAGCAGTTCTTC
TRBJ2-2	TRBD1	NA	TRBV11-2	CASSFRTGGGGELFF	TGTGCCAGCAGCTTCCGCACAGGGGGCGGCGGGGAGCTGTTTTTT
TRBJ2-1	TRBD2	NA	TRBV27	CASSLMASGGYNEQFF	TGTGCCAGCAGTTTAATGGCTAGCGGGGGGTACAATGAGCAGTTCTTC
TRBJ2-1	TRBD2	NA	TRBV27	CASSLLAGGSGNEQFF	TGTGCCAGCAGTTTGTTAGCGGGGGGTAGCGGCAATGAGCAGTTCTTC
TRBJ1-2	NA	few	TRBV2	CASTGQWGYGYTF	TGTGCCAGCACCGGACAGTGGGGCTATGGCTACACCTTC
TRBJ2-1	NA	NA	TRBV19	CASRGMNEQFF	TGTGCCAGTAGGGGAATGAATGAGCAGTTCTTC
TRBJ2-7	NA	NA	TRBV28	CASPPSINRGANEQYF	TGTGCCAGCCCCCCGTCGATTAACCGGGGGGCGAACGAGCAGTACTTC
TRBJ1-4	NA	NA	TRBV25-1	CASSEPAGRSEKLFF	TGTGCCAGCAGTGAGCCCGCAGGGAGGAGTGAAAAACTGTTTTTT
TRBJ2-2	NA	NA	TRBV5-1	CASRSIGSATGELFF	TGCGCCAGCAGGAGCATAGGGTCAGCCACCGGGGAGCTGTTTTTT
TRBJ2-3	TRBD1	NA	TRBV7-7	CASSLGGQPTDTQYF	TGTGCCAGCAGCTTAGGGGGACAGCCAACGGATACGCAGTATTTT
TRBJ2-1	NA	NA	TRBV10-2	CASSERGEQFF	TGCGCCAGCAGTGAGCGTGGTGAGCAGTTCTTC
TRBJ2-3	TRBD2	NA	TRBV6-5	CASSLSGSRTDTQYF	TGTGCCAGCAGCCTTAGCGGGAGTCGCACAGATACGCAGTATTTT